These T cell receptor beta chains were read from a single sample in a study of blood T cell repertoires in COVID-19. TCRdb's copy holds only in-frame clones and misses some; the assay was immunoSEQ multiplex PCR. The sample yields roughly 120,000 clones, almost 80% seen once. Sequencing was carried out using peripheral blood. These receptors were obtained from a woman over 75 with active or convalescent COVID-19. The CDR3 runs from the conserved cysteine through the conserved F or W. The order of the fields is clone size, J gene, V gene, D gene, CDR3 protein, CDR3 DNA. D genes are given only for firm matches. Clone size appears in some rows only: once, few, many, or a class for an expanded clone.

clone size: once
J gene: TRBJ2-1
V gene: TRBV9
D gene: .
CDR3 protein: CASSVEFPRRDSSYNEQFF
CDR3 DNA: TGTGCCAGCAGCGTAGAGTTCCCCAGGCGGGATAGCTCCTACAATGAGCAGTTCTTC

clone size: once
J gene: TRBJ2-1
V gene: TRBV7-7
D gene: TRBD2
CDR3 protein: CASSPRLASDEQFF
CDR3 DNA: TGTGCTAGCAGCCCTCGACTAGCATCGGATGAGCAGTTCTTC

clone size: once
J gene: TRBJ1-1
V gene: TRBV6-4
D gene: .
CDR3 protein: CASSQVGGSTEAFF
CDR3 DNA: TGTGCCAGCAGCCAAGTTGGGGGGAGCACTGAAGCTTTCTTT

clone size: .
J gene: TRBJ2-3
V gene: TRBV7-9
D gene: TRBD1
CDR3 protein: CASSSGGGTGAYTDTQYF
CDR3 DNA: TGTGCCAGCAGCTCTGGCGGAGGGACAGGGGCTTACACAGATACGCAGTATTTT

clone size: .
J gene: TRBJ1-2
V gene: TRBV4-1
D gene: .
CDR3 protein: CASSHPAAEPYGYTF
CDR3 DNA: TGCGCCAGCAGCCACCCCGCGGCAGAACCATATGGCTACACCTTC

clone size: .
J gene: TRBJ2-1
V gene: TRBV7-6
D gene: TRBD2
CDR3 protein: CASSLVLSGWGGQFF
CDR3 DNA: TGTGCCAGCAGCTTAGTACTTAGCGGTTGGGGGGGGCAGTTCTTC

clone size: once
J gene: TRBJ2-7
V gene: TRBV6-5
D gene: .
CDR3 protein: CASTLSPTGLYEQYF
CDR3 DNA: TGTGCCAGCACCCTTTCCCCTACAGGATTATACGAGCAGTACTTC

clone size: .
J gene: TRBJ2-5
V gene: TRBV6-1
D gene: .
CDR3 protein: CASSDPTPLQETQYF
CDR3 DNA: TGTGCCAGCAGTGACCCAACTCCACTCCAAGAGACCCAGTACTTC

clone size: .
J gene: TRBJ2-1
V gene: TRBV12-5
D gene: .
CDR3 protein: CASGRAPLATNEQFF
CDR3 DNA: TGTGCTAGTGGACGGGCCCCTCTAGCGACTAATGAGCAGTTCTTC

clone size: .
J gene: TRBJ2-7
V gene: TRBV9
D gene: TRBD1
CDR3 protein: CASSVSTGLQGGFEQYF
CDR3 DNA: TGTGCCAGCAGCGTATCCACAGGGCTACAGGGGGGCTTCGAGCAGTACTTC

clone size: .
J gene: TRBJ2-7
V gene: TRBV10-3
D gene: TRBD1
CDR3 protein: CAISPDRDYEQYF
CDR3 DNA: TGTGCCATCAGTCCTGACAGGGACTACGAGCAGTACTTC

clone size: once
J gene: TRBJ2-6
V gene: TRBV7-2
D gene: .
CDR3 protein: CASSPPESGANVLTF
CDR3 DNA: TGTGCCAGCAGCCCTCCAGAATCTGGGGCCAACGTCCTGACTTTC

clone size: .
J gene: TRBJ1-1
V gene: TRBV25-1
D gene: TRBD1
CDR3 protein: CASSPTGLRAEAFF
CDR3 DNA: TGTGCCAGCAGCCCGACAGGGCTAAGGGCTGAAGCTTTCTTT

clone size: .
J gene: TRBJ2-2
V gene: TRBV6-6
D gene: .
CDR3 protein: CASSYYRTENTGELFF
CDR3 DNA: TGTGCCAGCAGTTACTATCGGACAGAGAACACCGGGGAGCTGTTTTTT

clone size: .
J gene: TRBJ2-7
V gene: TRBV9
D gene: .
CDR3 protein: CASSGGTSSYEQYF
CDR3 DNA: TGTGCCAGCAGCGGCGGGACTTCCTCCTACGAGCAGTACTTC

clone size: .
J gene: TRBJ2-1
V gene: TRBV19
D gene: TRBD2
CDR3 protein: CASSIRLAANEQFF
CDR3 DNA: TGTGCCAGTAGTATTAGGCTAGCGGCCAATGAGCAGTTCTTC

clone size: once
J gene: TRBJ1-6
V gene: TRBV5-1
D gene: .
CDR3 protein: CASSLRGINNSPLHF
CDR3 DNA: TGCGCCAGCAGCTTGCGGGGGATTAATAATTCACCCCTCCACTTT

clone size: .
J gene: TRBJ1-2
V gene: TRBV18
D gene: .
CDR3 protein: CASSPDGERGYTF
CDR3 DNA: TGTGCCAGCTCGCCCGACGGGGAGAGAGGCTACACCTTC

clone size: .
J gene: TRBJ2-1
V gene: TRBV18
D gene: .
CDR3 protein: CASSPVAGSYNEQFF
CDR3 DNA: TGTGCCAGCTCCCCCGTTGCGGGAAGCTACAATGAGCAGTTCTTC

clone size: many
J gene: TRBJ1-5
V gene: TRBV23-1
D gene: TRBD1
CDR3 protein: CASSRDREVGGPQHF
CDR3 DNA: TGCGCCAGCAGTCGGGACAGGGAAGTTGGAGGGCCCCAGCATTTT

clone size: .
J gene: TRBJ1-4
V gene: TRBV7-6
D gene: .
CDR3 protein: CASSSGDWVFEKLFF
CDR3 DNA: TGTGCCAGCAGCTCCGGTGACTGGGTCTTTGAAAAACTGTTTTTT

clone size: .
J gene: TRBJ1-2
V gene: TRBV3-1/TRBV3-2
D gene: TRBD1
CDR3 protein: CASSRKGGQVYGYTF
CDR3 DNA: TGTGCCAGCAGCCGAAAAGGAGGACAGGTCTATGGCTACACCTTC

clone size: .
J gene: TRBJ1-5
V gene: TRBV6-6
D gene: TRBD1
CDR3 protein: CASSPQGANQPQHF
CDR3 DNA: TGTGCCAGCAGCCCACAGGGGGCGAATCAGCCCCAGCATTTT

clone size: .
J gene: TRBJ1-1
V gene: TRBV6-5
D gene: .
CDR3 protein: CASSHTWNTEAFF
CDR3 DNA: TGTGCCAGCAGTCACACATGGAACACTGAAGCTTTCTTT

clone size: .
J gene: TRBJ2-7
V gene: TRBV9
D gene: TRBD2
CDR3 protein: CASSVGLAGSREQYF
CDR3 DNA: TGTGCCAGCAGCGTAGGACTAGCGGGATCTAGGGAGCAGTACTTC

clone size: .
J gene: TRBJ1-1
V gene: TRBV6-5
D gene: .
CDR3 protein: CASSSGVPAMNTEAFF
CDR3 DNA: TGTGCCAGCAGTTCAGGGGTTCCGGCTATGAACACTGAAGCTTTCTTT

clone size: .
J gene: TRBJ2-7
V gene: TRBV7-9
D gene: TRBD2
CDR3 protein: CASELAGVTYEQYF
CDR3 DNA: TGTGCCAGTGAACTAGCGGGAGTTACCTACGAGCAGTACTTC

clone size: .
J gene: TRBJ2-7
V gene: TRBV10-1
D gene: .
CDR3 protein: CASIWHEQYF
CDR3 DNA: TGCGCCAGCATTTGGCACGAGCAGTACTTC

clone size: .
J gene: TRBJ2-3
V gene: TRBV6-1
D gene: .
CDR3 protein: CASSEAGGASTDTQYF
CDR3 DNA: TGTGCCAGCAGTGAAGCTGGGGGCGCTAGCACAGATACGCAGTATTTT

clone size: .
J gene: TRBJ2-1
V gene: TRBV7-2
D gene: .
CDR3 protein: CASSTREGNEQFF
CDR3 DNA: TGTGCCAGCAGCACCAGGGAAGGGAATGAGCAGTTCTTC

clone size: few
J gene: TRBJ2-7
V gene: TRBV6-5
D gene: .
CDR3 protein: CASSYSVLGQHRYF
CDR3 DNA: TGTGCCAGCAGTTACTCGGTTTTGGGACAACATCGGTACTTC

clone size: .
J gene: TRBJ2-2
V gene: TRBV4-3
D gene: .
CDR3 protein: CASSQVSSMLAGELFF
CDR3 DNA: TGCGCCAGCAGCCAAGTTTCTAGCATGTTGGCCGGGGAGCTGTTTTTT

clone size: .
J gene: TRBJ1-1
V gene: TRBV5-6
D gene: TRBD1
CDR3 protein: CASSRTGGTEAFF
CDR3 DNA: TGTGCCAGCAGCCGGACAGGGGGCACTGAAGCTTTCTTT

clone size: .
J gene: TRBJ2-1
V gene: TRBV18
D gene: TRBD1
CDR3 protein: CASSPVQGESYNEQFF
CDR3 DNA: TGTGCCAGCTCACCAGTTCAGGGGGAATCCTACAATGAGCAGTTCTTC

clone size: .
J gene: TRBJ1-4
V gene: TRBV9
D gene: .
CDR3 protein: CASSLRGATNEKLFF
CDR3 DNA: TGTGCCAGCAGTCTTCGCGGCGCAACTAATGAAAAACTGTTTTTT

clone size: once
J gene: TRBJ2-1
V gene: TRBV9
D gene: TRBD2
CDR3 protein: CASSVGLAGEGEQFF
CDR3 DNA: TGTGCCAGCAGCGTGGGACTAGCGGGAGAGGGTGAGCAGTTCTTC

clone size: .
J gene: TRBJ2-5
V gene: TRBV18
D gene: .
CDR3 protein: CASSPGIGQTVQETQYF
CDR3 DNA: TGTGCCAGCTCACCCGGGATAGGACAGACTGTCCAAGAGACCCAGTACTTC

clone size: .
J gene: TRBJ1-1
V gene: TRBV7-2
D gene: .
CDR3 protein: CASSSNTETEAFF
CDR3 DNA: TGTGCCAGCAGCTCCAACACGGAGACTGAAGCTTTCTTT

clone size: .
J gene: TRBJ1-3
V gene: TRBV5-4
D gene: .
CDR3 protein: CASSPEAASGNTIYF
CDR3 DNA: TGTGCCAGCAGCCCGGAGGCAGCCTCTGGAAACACCATATATTTT

clone size: .
J gene: TRBJ2-2
V gene: TRBV24-1
D gene: TRBD1
CDR3 protein: CATSDSGGRAWSGELFF
CDR3 DNA: TGTGCCACCAGTGATTCAGGGGGCCGAGCTTGGAGCGGGGAGCTGTTTTTT

clone size: many
J gene: TRBJ2-3
V gene: TRBV28
D gene: TRBD2
CDR3 protein: CASSPPGTSGATDTQYF
CDR3 DNA: TGTGCCAGCAGTCCGCCCGGGACTAGCGGCGCCACAGATACGCAGTATTTT

clone size: once
J gene: TRBJ1-1
V gene: TRBV18
D gene: .
CDR3 protein: CASSPLGYSEAFF
CDR3 DNA: TGTGCCAGCTCACCTTTGGGCTACTCTGAAGCTTTCTTT

clone size: .
J gene: TRBJ2-5
V gene: TRBV7-8
D gene: TRBD1
CDR3 protein: CASSLGAWVGLLTGQETQYF
CDR3 DNA: TGTGCCAGCAGCTTAGGCGCCTGGGTGGGGCTTTTGACAGGGCAAGAGACCCAGTACTTC